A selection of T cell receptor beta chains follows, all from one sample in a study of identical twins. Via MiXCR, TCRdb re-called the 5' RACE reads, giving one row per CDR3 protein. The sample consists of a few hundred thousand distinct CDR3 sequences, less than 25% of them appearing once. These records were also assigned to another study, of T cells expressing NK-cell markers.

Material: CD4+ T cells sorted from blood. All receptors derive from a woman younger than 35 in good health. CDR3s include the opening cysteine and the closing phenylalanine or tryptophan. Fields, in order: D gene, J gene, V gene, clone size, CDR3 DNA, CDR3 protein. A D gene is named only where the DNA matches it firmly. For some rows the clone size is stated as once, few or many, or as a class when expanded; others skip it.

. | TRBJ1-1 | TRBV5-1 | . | TGCGCCAGCAGCTTGGGTTTAACAGGGTTCCCTGAAGCTTTCTTT | CASSLGLTGFPEAFF
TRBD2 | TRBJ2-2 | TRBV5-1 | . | TGCGCCAGCAGCTTGGCCAGGGAGGGCACCGGGGAGCTGTTTTTT | CASSLAREGTGELFF
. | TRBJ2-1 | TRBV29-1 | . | TGCAGCGTTGACCCTGGCGGGAATGAGCAGTTCTTC | CSVDPGGNEQFF
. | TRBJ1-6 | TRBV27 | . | TGTGCCAGCAATAGTCATGGAGGGACCTATAATTCACCCCTCCACTTT | CASNSHGGTYNSPLHF
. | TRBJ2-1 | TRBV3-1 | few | TGTGCCAGCAGCTACACCTCGCGGGGTGAGCAGTTCTTC | CASSYTSRGEQFF
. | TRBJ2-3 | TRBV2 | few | TGTGCCAGCAGTGTTATCTCGGGGACGCAGTATTTT | CASSVISGTQYF
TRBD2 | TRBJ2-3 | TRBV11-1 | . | TGTGCCAGCAACCAAGGATCTAGCGGGAGGGCCGTTACAGATACGCAGTATTTT | CASNQGSSGRAVTDTQYF
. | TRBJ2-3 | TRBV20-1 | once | TGCAGTGCTAGAGACCCGGGGAAGGGCCGTTCAGATACGCAGTATTTT | CSARDPGKGRSDTQYF
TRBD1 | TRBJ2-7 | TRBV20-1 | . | TGCAGTGCGGTACCGGGACAGGGGGCTTACGAGCAGTACTTC | CSAVPGQGAYEQYF
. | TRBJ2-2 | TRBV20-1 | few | TGCAGTGCTAGTCTCTGGGGGGGGGAGCTGTTTTTT | CSASLWGGELFF
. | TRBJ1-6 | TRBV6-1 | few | TGTGCCAGCAGTGAACAGGGGCATTCACCCCTCCACTTT | CASSEQGHSPLHF
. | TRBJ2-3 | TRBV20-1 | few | TGCAGTGCAACCTTTTTCACAGATACGCAGTATTTT | CSATFFTDTQYF
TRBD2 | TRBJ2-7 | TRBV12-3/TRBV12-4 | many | TGTGCCAGCAGGTACTCCGGGCGGGAGAGGGACGAGCAGTACTTC | CASRYSGRERDEQYF
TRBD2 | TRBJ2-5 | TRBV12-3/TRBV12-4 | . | TGTGCCAGCAGTTTGCAAGCGGGGGGCCTAGAGACCCAGTACTTC | CASSLQAGGLETQYF
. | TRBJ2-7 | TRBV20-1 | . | TGCAGTGCTAGAAATCGGGGGGCTGGATCCTACGAGCAGTACTTC | CSARNRGAGSYEQYF
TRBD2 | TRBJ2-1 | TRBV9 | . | TGTGCCAGCAGCGTAGCCCCCCTAGCGGGAGGTGTGCAGTTCTTC | CASSVAPLAGGVQFF
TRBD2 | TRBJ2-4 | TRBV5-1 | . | TGCGCCAGCAGCGCCGGGACTAGGGCCAAAAACATTCAGTACTTC | CASSAGTRAKNIQYF
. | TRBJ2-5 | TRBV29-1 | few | TGCAGCGTTAATAACAGGCGGGCGGGGGAGACCCAGTACTTC | CSVNNRRAGETQYF
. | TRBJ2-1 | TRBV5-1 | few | TGCGCCAGCAGCTTGGAGGCAGCCTACAATGAGCAGTTCTTC | CASSLEAAYNEQFF
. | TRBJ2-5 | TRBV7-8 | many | TGTGCCAGCAGCTTAAAACGGACGCAAGAGACCCAGTACTTC | CASSLKRTQETQYF
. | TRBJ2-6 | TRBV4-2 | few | TGTGCCAGCAGCCAGGGCAACTCCTTTGGGGCCAACGTCCTGACTTTC | CASSQGNSFGANVLTF
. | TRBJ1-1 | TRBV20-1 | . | TGCAGTGCTGGGCACAATGGGATGAACACTGAAGCTTTCTTT | CSAGHNGMNTEAFF
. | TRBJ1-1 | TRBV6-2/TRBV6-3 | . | TGTGCCAGCAGTTCCGGACAGATTCGACCTGAAGCTTTCTTT | CASSSGQIRPEAFF
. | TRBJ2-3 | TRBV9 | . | TGTGCCAGCAGCGTAGCTGGAGGAGGCGATATGCAGTATTTT | CASSVAGGGDMQYF
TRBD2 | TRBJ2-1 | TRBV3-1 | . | TGTGCCAGCAGCCAAGATTATGGGGGAGGGAATGGGGCCTACAATGAGCAGTTCTTC | CASSQDYGGGNGAYNEQFF
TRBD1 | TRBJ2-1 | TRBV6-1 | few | TGTGCCAGCAGGACAGGGCGCAATGAGCAGTTCTTC | CASRTGRNEQFF
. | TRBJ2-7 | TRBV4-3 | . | TGCGCCAGCAGCCAAGAACCCGGCACCAGCTCCTACGAGCAGTACTTC | CASSQEPGTSSYEQYF
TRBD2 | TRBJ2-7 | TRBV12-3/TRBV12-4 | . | TGTGCCAGCAGTTTGGGGCTAGCGGATACCTACGAGCAGTACTTC | CASSLGLADTYEQYF
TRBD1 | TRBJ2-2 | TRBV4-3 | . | TGCGCCAGCAGTTGGGGACAGGGGGCGTCGGTCACCGGGGAGCTGTTTTTT | CASSWGQGASVTGELFF
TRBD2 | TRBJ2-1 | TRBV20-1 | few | TGCAGTGCCTGGACTAGCGGGCAATACAATGAGCAGTTCTTC | CSAWTSGQYNEQFF
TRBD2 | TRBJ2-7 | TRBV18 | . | TGTGCCAGCTCACCCGGGACTACCCGAGGCTACGAGCAGTACTTC | CASSPGTTRGYEQYF
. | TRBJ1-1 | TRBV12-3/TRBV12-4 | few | TGTGCCAGCAATGGCCGCTGGGGCACTGAAGCTTTCTTT | CASNGRWGTEAFF
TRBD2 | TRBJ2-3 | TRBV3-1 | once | TGTGCCAGCAGCCCCGGGACTAGCGGGAGGGCCACGCAGTATTTT | CASSPGTSGRATQYF
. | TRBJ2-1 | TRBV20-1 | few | TGCAGTGCTGGAGGGGGAGCGCGAAACAATGAGCAGTTCTTC | CSAGGGARNNEQFF
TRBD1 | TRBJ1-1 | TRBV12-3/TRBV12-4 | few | TGTGCCAGCAGGTACAGGGGGCTCGCTGAAGCTTTCTTT | CASRYRGLAEAFF
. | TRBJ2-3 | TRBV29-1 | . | TGCAGCGTTGAAAGGGGTCCGGGGACGCAGTATTTT | CSVERGPGTQYF
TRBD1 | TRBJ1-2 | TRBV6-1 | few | TGTGCCAGCAGATCAGGGGGCGGGGGACCTTTGGATGGCTACACCTTC | CASRSGGGGPLDGYTF
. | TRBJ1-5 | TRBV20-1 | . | TGCAGTGCTAAAACAGCTAGCAATCAGCCCCAGCATTTT | CSAKTASNQPQHF
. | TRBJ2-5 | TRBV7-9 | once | TGTGCCAGCAGCTTTTGGCCTCAAGAGACCCAGTACTTC | CASSFWPQETQYF
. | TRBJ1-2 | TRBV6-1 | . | TGTGCCAGCATAATGTCATGGGGTGAATATGGCTACACCTTC | CASIMSWGEYGYTF
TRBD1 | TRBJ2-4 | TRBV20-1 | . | TGCAGTGCCCCTGACAGGACAGGTCCCAAAAACATTCAGTACTTC | CSAPDRTGPKNIQYF
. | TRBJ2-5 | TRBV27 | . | TGTGCCAGCAGTCCAATTGACGGGTGGTACAGGGCACAAGAGACCCAGTACTTC | CASSPIDGWYRAQETQYF
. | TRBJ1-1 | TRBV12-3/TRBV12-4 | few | TGTGCCAGCAGTTTTCAGGGCAGCACCGAGCGGACTGAAGCTTTCTTT | CASSFQGSTERTEAFF
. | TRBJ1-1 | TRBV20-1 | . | TGCAGTGCTAGAGCCCAGTTTGGCACTGAAGCTTTCTTT | CSARAQFGTEAFF
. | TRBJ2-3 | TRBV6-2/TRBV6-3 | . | TGTGCCAGCAGTTACGCCGGCCTAGGCACAGATACGCAGTATTTT | CASSYAGLGTDTQYF
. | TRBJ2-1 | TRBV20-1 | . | TGCAGTGCTAGAGAGGGGGCGGACCCCAATGAGCAGTTCTTC | CSAREGADPNEQFF
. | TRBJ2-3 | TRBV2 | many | TGTGCCAGCGGGCGAGAATTTACGCAGTATTTT | CASGREFTQYF
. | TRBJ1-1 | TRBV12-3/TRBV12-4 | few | TGTGCCAGCAGTTTAGCGAGGTGGCAGGCGACGAACACTGAAGCTTTCTTT | CASSLARWQATNTEAFF
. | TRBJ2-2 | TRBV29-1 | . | TGCAGCGTTAACAGGGTGAATACCGGGGAGCTGTTTTTT | CSVNRVNTGELFF
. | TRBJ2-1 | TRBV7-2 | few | TGTGCCAGCAGCTTAGTTCTGGACTCCGAGCAGTTCTTC | CASSLVLDSEQFF
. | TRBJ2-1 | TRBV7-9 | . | TGTGCCAGCAGCACGATGGCCCAAAGCGGTGAGCAGTTCTTC | CASSTMAQSGEQFF
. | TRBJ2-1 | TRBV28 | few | TGTGCCAGCAGATGGGGCACAGGGTACTCCTACAATGAGCAGTTCTTC | CASRWGTGYSYNEQFF